What follows are 21 T cell receptor beta chains derived from one specimen sequenced in a study of control samples from healthy donors and cancer patients. Measured with immunoSEQ multiplex PCR; TCRdb has only the in-frame clones, and not every one. The sample consists of about 51,000 clones, 88% of them appearing once. The sequenced sample was PBMCs. Receptors originate from a man aged 50 to 60 with head and neck cancer.

The rearrangement joins TRBV19 to TRBJ2-2, with TRBD2 as a possible D gene (6 bases). Trimming left V 4 bases short and J 4 bases short, with 19 bases between. Germline loops: CDR1 LNHDA, CDR2 SQIVND (reference sequence). CDR3 length equals 17 residues. This chain's CDR3 is CASSKSSGLFGTGELFF. The CDR3, as DNA: TGTGCCAGTAGTAAGTCCAGTGGACTATTCGGCACCGGGGAGCTGTTTTTT.

This clone was found a few times. This chain uses TRBV5-4 with TRBJ2-2; 7 bases are shared with TRBD2. CDR3 size: 15 residues. V shed 2 bases, J shed 6 bases, and the junction held 7 bases outside the gene matches. Per germline, CDR1 SGHNT and CDR2 YYREEE (reference sequence). The CDR3 DNA is TGTGCCAGCAGCTTCCGGGGCGGGAGATCCGGGGAGCTGTTTTTT. This sequence encodes CASSFRGGRSGELFF.

This CDR3 is CASSLARKPGHQHF. CDR3 coding DNA: TGTGCCAGCAGTTTAGCTAGGAAACCGGGACACCAGCATTTT. The chain recombines TRBV28 with TRBJ1-5; D is possibly TRBD1 (6 bases). The V end lost 2 bases, the J end lost 12 bases, and 17 bases lay between the germline ends. This CDR3 region has 14 residues. Germline values: CDR1 MDHEN, CDR2 SYDVKM.

The chain couples TRBV6-5 to TRBJ1-4; D remains ambiguous. The CDR3 has 15 residues. V shed 2 bases and J shed 4 bases, with 11 bases lying between them. CDR1 is MNHEY, CDR2 SVGAGI, per germline. The CDR3 loop reads CASSYRPVHNEKLFF. The DNA for the CDR3 is TGTGCCAGCAGTTACAGGCCGGTCCATAATGAAAAACTGTTTTTT.

V usage is TRBV4-1 and J usage is TRBJ1-2; 7 bases fit TRBD1. The CDR3 is made up of 13 amino acids. The J segment lost 6 bases and the V segment lost 5 bases, leaving 6 bases of the junction unmatched. Germline V CDR1 and CDR2: MGHRA, YSYEKL. CDR3 protein: CASSKDRFDGYTF. The DNA for the CDR3 is TGCGCCAGCAGCAAGGACAGGTTCGATGGCTACACCTTC.

This chain uses TRBV4-3 with TRBJ2-1, with 11 bases fitting TRBD2. The V gene's germline CDR1 is LGHNA and CDR2 YSLEER. This CDR3 comprises 18 residues. Trimming cost V 1 base and J 2 bases; bases outside gene matches: 7. CDR3 in amino acids: CASSQGLLAGGPYNEQFF. CDR3 nucleotide sequence: TGCGCCAGCAGCCAAGGGTTATTAGCGGGGGGGCCCTACAATGAGCAGTTCTTC.

The rearrangement links TRBV5-6 to TRBJ2-1; TRBD2 is a possible D gene (6 bases). Germline-derived CDR1 and CDR2 are SGHDT and YYEEEE. The CDR3 loop spans 17 amino acids. Between the trimmed V and J ends, which lost 4 bases and 2 bases, there was a span of 19 bases. CDR3 loop: CASSLEGLWTTYNEQFF. The CDR3 DNA reads as TGTGCCAGCAGCCTGGAGGGGTTGTGGACCACCTACAATGAGCAGTTCTTC.

The chain carries TRBV12-5 and TRBJ1-5; D is undetermined. Per germline, CDR1 LGHNT and CDR2 FRNRAP. CDR3 length: 12 residues. The ends were cut back, 7 bases at V and 4 bases at J, with 8 bases in the middle. DNA of the CDR3: TGTGCTAGTGTCGATGGGAATCAGCCCCAGCATTTT. This codes for CASVDGNQPQHF. The whole variable domain, filled in from reference TRBV12-5 and TRBJ1-5, reads DARVTQTPRHKVTEMGQEVTMRCQPILGHNTVFWYRQTMMQGLELLAYFRNRAPLDDSGMPKDRFSAEMPDATLATLKIQPSEPRDSAVYFCASVDGNQPQHFGDGTRLSIL.

The chain uses TRBV7-8 and TRBJ1-2, with D tentatively TRBD1 (5 bases). CDR3 length equals 14 residues. Trimming removed 1 base at V and 7 bases at J, with 13 bases between. Germline loops: CDR1 SGHVS, CDR2 FQNEAQ. The CDR3 coding sequence is TGTGCCAGCAGCTTAGATCAGGGCATTAGTGGCTACACCTTC. It yields the protein CASSLDQGISGYTF.

The V call is TRBV14, the J call TRBJ2-1, with D perhaps matching TRBD2 (6 bases). Germline V lookup: CDR1 SGHDN, CDR2 FVKESK. The V gene lost 0 bases and the J gene lost 10 bases, with 16 bases spanning the gap. The CDR3 has 15 residues. CDR3 sequence (DNA): TGTGCCAGCAGCCAAGAGCAGCTCCGGAGGGTGGAGCAGTTCTTC. Residues: CASSQEQLRRVEQFF.

V is TRBV30 and J is TRBJ1-2; D is uncertain. Per germline, CDR1 GTSNPN and CDR2 SVGIG (reference sequence). The CDR3 spans 13 residues. V dropped 2 bases and J dropped 3 bases, with 10 bases sitting between them. CDR3 bases: TGTGCCTGGAGTACGGAGAGGGACTATGGCTACACCTTC. It codes for CAWSTERDYGYTF.

This clone appeared a single time. The chain has TRBV6-1 and TRBJ1-4, with TRBD1 matching 9 bases. V gave up 4 bases and J gave up 7 bases; unmatched junction bases: 13. CDR1 and CDR2 from the germline V gene are MNHNS and SASEGT. The CDR3 contains 17 residues. The CDR3 coding sequence is TGTGCCAGCAGTGGGGGGACAGGGTATGGTCACCCTGAAAAACTGTTTTTT. Protein: CASSGGTGYGHPEKLFF.

V is TRBV29-1 and J is TRBJ2-7; tentative D call: TRBD1 (6 bases). Trimming left V 8 bases short and J 6 bases short, with 17 bases between. The CDR3 length is 12 residues. CDR1 and CDR2 (germline): SQVTM, ANQGSEA. The chain's CDR3 is CSSKGVWLEQYF. CDR3 bases: TGCAGCAGTAAGGGGGTTTGGCTCGAGCAGTACTTC.

Written as DNA, the CDR3 is TGTGCCAGCAGCTTAGCGGCGGGGGTGCCCGGGGAGCTGTTTTTT. Its translation: CASSLAAGVPGELFF. The chain has TRBV7-2 and TRBJ2-2, with TRBD2 matching over 7 bases. Losses at the gene ends were 0 bases for V and 6 bases for J; bases not matched to a gene: 4. The CDR3 length is 15 residues. From germline, CDR1 is SGHTA and CDR2 FQGNSA.

This clone was seen a handful of times. Other DNA sequences of this sample code for an identical CDR3. This chain joins TRBV7-9 and TRBJ2-7; possibly TRBD2 for D (6 bases). V was trimmed by 5 bases and J by 6 bases, leaving 14 bases between them. The CDR3 consists of 13 residues. Germline V gives CDR1 SEHNR, CDR2 FQNEAQ (reference sequence). The CDR3 coding sequence is TGTGCCAGCAGCCTAGGTGGGGGAGGCGAGCAGTACTTC. Its protein product is CASSLGGGGEQYF.

This clone was found a few times. The chain is built from TRBV25-1 and TRBJ2-3; TRBD2 matches 12 bases. After removal of 6 bases from V and 5 bases from J, the junction contained 3 bases not matched to a gene. The length of the CDR3 is 14 residues. Germline V lookup: CDR1 MGHDK, CDR2 SYGVNS. The CDR3 loop reads CASRWGLAGDTQYF. The CDR3 nucleotides read TGTGCCAGCAGGTGGGGACTAGCGGGAGATACGCAGTATTTT.

This sequence joins TRBV18 and TRBJ2-5; no firm D call. CDR1 is KGHSH and CDR2 is LQKENI in the germline V gene. V was shortened by 3 bases and J by 4 bases, with 12 bases between the two germline ends. This CDR3 region has 14 residues. The CDR3 nucleotides are TGTGCCAGCTCACCGGACGCCGGGTCAGAGACCCAGTACTTC. Translation gives CASSPDAGSETQYF.

This clone was recorded only once. A read error may produce the germline difference seen at one junction end. The CDR3 region is CASSLASGKLF. The CDR3 coding sequence is TGTGCCAGCAGTTTGGCTAGCGGCAAGCTCTTC. The genes are TRBV12-3 or TRBV12-4 and TRBJ2-1; 7 bases fit TRBD2. CDR3 length equals 11 residues.

The sample holds one count of this clone. Its ends do not fully match the called genes, so a read error is possible. The V call is TRBV28, the J call TRBJ2-5; 10 bases agree with TRBD1. The CDR3 extends over 15 amino acids. CDR1 and CDR2 from the germline V gene are MDHEN and SYDVKM. This CDR3 is CASSSPGQGRESQYF. CDR3 nucleotides: TGTGCCAGCAGTTCCCCGGGACAGGGGAGGGAGAGCCAGTACTTC. The variable domain in full, completed from reference TRBV28 and TRBJ2-5, reads DVKVTQSSRYLVKRTGEKVFLECVQDMDHENMFWYRQDPGLGLRLIYFSYDVKMKEKGDIPEGYSVSREKKERFSLILESASTNQTSMYLCASSSPGQGRESQYFGPGTRLLVL.

CDR3 sequence reads: CTGETETQYF. In nucleotides, the CDR3 is TGTACCGGCGAGACGGAGACCCAGTACTTC. The chain is built from TRBV25-1 and TRBJ2-5; D ambiguous. This CDR3 is 10 amino acids long. Germline V gene data show CDR1 as MGHDK and CDR2 as SYGVNS.

V and J are TRBV3-1 (or the pseudogene TRBV3-2) and TRBJ1-1, with TRBD1 identical over 10 bases. This CDR3 is built from 14 residues. V gave up 1 base and J gave up 5 bases; unmatched junction bases: 1. From germline, CDR1 is LGHDT and CDR2 YNNKEL (reference sequence). DNA of the CDR3: TGTGCCAGCAGCCAAGGGACAGGGGGGACTGAAGCTTTCTTT. Translated, it gives CASSQGTGGTEAFF.